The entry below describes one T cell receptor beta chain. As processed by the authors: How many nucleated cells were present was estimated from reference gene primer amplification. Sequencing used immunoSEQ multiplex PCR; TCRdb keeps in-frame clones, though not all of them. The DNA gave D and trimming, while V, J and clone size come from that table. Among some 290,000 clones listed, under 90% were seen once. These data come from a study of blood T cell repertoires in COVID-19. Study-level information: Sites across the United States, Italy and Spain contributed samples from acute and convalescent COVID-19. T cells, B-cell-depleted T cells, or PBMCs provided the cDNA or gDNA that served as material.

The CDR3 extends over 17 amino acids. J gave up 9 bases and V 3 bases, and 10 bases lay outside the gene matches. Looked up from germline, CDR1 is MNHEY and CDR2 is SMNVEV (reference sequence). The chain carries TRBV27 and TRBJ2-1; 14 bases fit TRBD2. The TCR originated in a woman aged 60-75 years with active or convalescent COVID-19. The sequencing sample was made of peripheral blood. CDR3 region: CASSFTTSGGAPVEQFF. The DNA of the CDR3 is TGTGCCAGCAGTTTCACGACTAGCGGGGGGGCACCGGTTGAGCAGTTCTTC.